This entry describes one T cell receptor (beta chain). This sample is part of a study of TIL therapy for anti-PD-1-resistant metastatic lung cancer. Study overall: Half of patients were current or former smokers.

The libraries were made with immunoSEQ v3. The table came from immunoSEQ multiplex PCR; TCRdb's copy has only in-frame clones and leaves some out. This table holds 50,000 to 65,000 clones, 55% to 75% found once. Time point meaning: pre-treatment sample, taken before nivolumab and TIL therapy. Adults with stage 4 NSCLC were enrolled in a phase I trial. Trimming left V 0 bases short and J 3 bases short, with 21 bases between. Germline assignment: CDR1 SGHRS and CDR2 YFSETQ. This CDR3 is built from 19 residues. The chain employs TRBV5-1 and TRBJ2-2; possible D gene TRBD2, 5 bases. The clonotype was recovered from a person aged 25-85 years with non-small cell lung cancer. The specimen was blood, collected at baseline. CDR3 sequence reads: CASSLDPPDLLIDTGELFF. The CDR3 DNA is TGCGCCAGCAGCTTGGACCCTCCGGACTTGCTGATAGACACCGGGGAGCTGTTTTTT.